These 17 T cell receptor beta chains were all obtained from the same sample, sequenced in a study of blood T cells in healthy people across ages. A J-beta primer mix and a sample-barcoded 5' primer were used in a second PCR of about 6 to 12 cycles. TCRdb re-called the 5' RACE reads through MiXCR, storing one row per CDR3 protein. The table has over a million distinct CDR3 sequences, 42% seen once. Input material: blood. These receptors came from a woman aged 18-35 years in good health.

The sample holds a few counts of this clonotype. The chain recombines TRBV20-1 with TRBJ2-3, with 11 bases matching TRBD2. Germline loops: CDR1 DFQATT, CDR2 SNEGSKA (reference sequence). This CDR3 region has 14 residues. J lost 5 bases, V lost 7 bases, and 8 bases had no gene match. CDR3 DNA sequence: TGCAGTGTTCCCCTAGCGGGGGGTATAGATACGCAGTATTTT. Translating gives CSVPLAGGIDTQYF.

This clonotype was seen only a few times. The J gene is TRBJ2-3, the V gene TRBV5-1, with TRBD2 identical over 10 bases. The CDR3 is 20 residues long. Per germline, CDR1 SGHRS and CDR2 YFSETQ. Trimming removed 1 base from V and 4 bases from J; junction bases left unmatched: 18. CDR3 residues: CASSLFPGGTSDPGADTQYF. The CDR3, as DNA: TGCGCCAGCAGCTTGTTTCCTGGGGGGACTAGCGACCCGGGTGCAGATACGCAGTATTTT.

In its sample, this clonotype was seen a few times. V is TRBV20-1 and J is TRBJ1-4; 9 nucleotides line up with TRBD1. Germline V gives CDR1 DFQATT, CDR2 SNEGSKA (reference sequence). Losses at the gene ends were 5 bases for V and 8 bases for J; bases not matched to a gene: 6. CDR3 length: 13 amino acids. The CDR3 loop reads CSASTGGGEKLFF. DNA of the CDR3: TGCAGTGCTTCGACAGGGGGGGGCGAAAAACTGTTTTTT.

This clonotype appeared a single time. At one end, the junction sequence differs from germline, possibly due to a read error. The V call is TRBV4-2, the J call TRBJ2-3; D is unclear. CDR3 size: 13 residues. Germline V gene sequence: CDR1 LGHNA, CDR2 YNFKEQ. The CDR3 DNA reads TGTGCCAGCGGCCAGGAGCGTGGTGATACGCAGTATTTT. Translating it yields CASGQERGDTQYF.

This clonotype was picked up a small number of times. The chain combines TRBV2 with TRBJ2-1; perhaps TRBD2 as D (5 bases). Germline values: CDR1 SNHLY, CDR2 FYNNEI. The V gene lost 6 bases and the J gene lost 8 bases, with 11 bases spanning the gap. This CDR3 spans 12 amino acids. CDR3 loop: CASRADWDEQFF. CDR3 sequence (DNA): TGTGCCAGCAGAGCGGATTGGGATGAGCAGTTCTTC.

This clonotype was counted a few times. The DNA for the CDR3 is TGCGCCAGCAGCCAGGGCCTCACAGGGGGTGACTATGGCTACACCTTC. Its translation is CASSQGLTGGDYGYTF. This chain uses TRBV4-1 with TRBJ1-2; 8 nucleotides match TRBD1. V was pared by 3 bases and J by 3 bases, with 9 bases of the junction left unmatched. This CDR3 comprises 16 residues. Germline-derived CDR1 and CDR2 are MGHRA and YSYEKL.

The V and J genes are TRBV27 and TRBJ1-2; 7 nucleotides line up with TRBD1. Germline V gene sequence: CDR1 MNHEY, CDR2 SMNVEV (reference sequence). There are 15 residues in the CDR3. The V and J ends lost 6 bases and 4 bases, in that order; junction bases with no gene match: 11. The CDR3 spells CASRLSPGGGYGYTF. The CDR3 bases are TGTGCCAGCAGACTAAGCCCAGGGGGTGGCTATGGCTACACCTTC.

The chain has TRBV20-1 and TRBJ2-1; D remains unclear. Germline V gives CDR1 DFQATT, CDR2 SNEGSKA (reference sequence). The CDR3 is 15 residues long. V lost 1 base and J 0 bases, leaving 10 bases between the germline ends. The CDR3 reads CSARASAHSYNEQFF. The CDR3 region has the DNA TGCAGTGCTAGAGCCTCGGCTCACTCCTACAATGAGCAGTTCTTC.

The CDR3: CASSFINWIRGMNTEAFF. As DNA, the CDR3 is TGTGCCAGCAGCTTTATTAATTGGATAAGGGGAATGAACACTGAAGCTTTCTTT. The chain recombines TRBV5-6 with TRBJ1-1; D perhaps matches TRBD1 (5 bases). The V and J ends lost 2 bases and 0 bases respectively, with 20 bases between them. The V gene's germline CDR1 is SGHDT and CDR2 YYEEEE. This CDR3 region has 18 residues.

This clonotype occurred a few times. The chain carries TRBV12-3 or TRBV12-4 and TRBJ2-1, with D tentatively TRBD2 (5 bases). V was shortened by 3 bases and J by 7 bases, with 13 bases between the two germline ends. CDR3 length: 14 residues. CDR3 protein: CASSFRLRQNEQFF. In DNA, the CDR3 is TGTGCCAGCAGTTTCCGACTAAGGCAGAATGAGCAGTTCTTC.

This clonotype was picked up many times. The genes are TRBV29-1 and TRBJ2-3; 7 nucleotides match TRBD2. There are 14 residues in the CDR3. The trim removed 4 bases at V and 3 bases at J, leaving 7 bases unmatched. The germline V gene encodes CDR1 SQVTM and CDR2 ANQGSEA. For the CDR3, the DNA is TGCAGCGTTGTGACCCGACTAGCAACAGATACGCAGTATTTT. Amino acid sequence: CSVVTRLATDTQYF.

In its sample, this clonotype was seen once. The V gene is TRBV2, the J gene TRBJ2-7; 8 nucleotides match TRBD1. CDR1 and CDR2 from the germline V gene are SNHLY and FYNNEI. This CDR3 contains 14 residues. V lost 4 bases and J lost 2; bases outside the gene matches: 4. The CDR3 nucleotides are TGTGCCAGCAGTGGACAGGGGAATACCTACGAGCAGTACTTC. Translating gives CASSGQGNTYEQYF.

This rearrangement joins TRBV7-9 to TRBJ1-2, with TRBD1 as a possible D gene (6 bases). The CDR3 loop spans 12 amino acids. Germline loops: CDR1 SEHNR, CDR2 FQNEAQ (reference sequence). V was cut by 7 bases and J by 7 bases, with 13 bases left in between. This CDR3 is CASIGAGAGYTF. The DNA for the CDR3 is TGTGCCAGCATTGGGGCGGGGGCTGGCTACACCTTC.

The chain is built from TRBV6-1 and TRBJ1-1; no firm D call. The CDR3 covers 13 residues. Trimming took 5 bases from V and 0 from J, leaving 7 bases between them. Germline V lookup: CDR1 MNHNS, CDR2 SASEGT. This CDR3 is CASSRLLNTEAFF. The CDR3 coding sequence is TGTGCCAGCAGTCGGCTCTTGAACACTGAAGCTTTCTTT.

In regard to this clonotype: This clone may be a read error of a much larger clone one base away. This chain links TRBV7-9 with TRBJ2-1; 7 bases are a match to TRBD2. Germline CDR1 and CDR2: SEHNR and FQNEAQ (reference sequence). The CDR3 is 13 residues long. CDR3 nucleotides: TGTGCCAGCAGCGTAGCGGGCAGTTGGGAGCAGTTCTTC. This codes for CASSVAGSWEQFF.

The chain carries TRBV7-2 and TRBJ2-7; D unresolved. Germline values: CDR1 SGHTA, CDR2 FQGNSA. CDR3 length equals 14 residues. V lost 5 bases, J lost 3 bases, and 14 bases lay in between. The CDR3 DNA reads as TGTGCCAGCAGCCCCGGATGGGCGCTCTACGAGCAGTACTTC. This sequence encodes CASSPGWALYEQYF.

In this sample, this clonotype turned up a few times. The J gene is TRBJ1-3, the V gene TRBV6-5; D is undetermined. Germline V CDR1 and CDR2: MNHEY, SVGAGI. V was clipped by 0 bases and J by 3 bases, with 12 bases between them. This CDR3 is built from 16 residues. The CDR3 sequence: CASSYSNGEGGNTIYF. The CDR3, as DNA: TGTGCCAGCAGTTACTCGAACGGGGAGGGTGGAAACACCATATATTTT.